The T cell receptor (beta chain) described here comes from a study of circulating and synovial CD4+ cells in juvenile arthritis. Sequenced by immunoSEQ multiplex PCR; TCRdb stores in-frame clones only, minus some. The table shows a few thousand clones, with 85% to 90% occurring only once. Samples derive from patients with active juvenile idiopathic arthritis. Sorted cells were HLA-DR+CD14-CD3+CD4+CD25low/- peripheral blood cells. Comment on this clone: The target antigen is unknown.

Regarding the study as a whole: CPL versus bulk CD4 samples: T cell genome counts differed by at least an order of magnitude. Shared-clonotype fractions with synovium likely underestimate full repertoire overlap.

The ends were cut back, 7 bases at V and 4 bases at J, with 13 bases in the middle. This CDR3 region has 13 residues. CDR1 is MNHEY, CDR2 SVGAGI, per germline. The J gene is TRBJ1-1, the V gene TRBV6-5, with a weak D call TRBD1 (6 bases). Sequenced sample: HLA-DR+ CD4+ T cells from blood. Subset reported: circulating pathogenic-like lymphocytes, sorted as HLA-DR+CD14-CD3+CD4+CD25low/- blood T cells. The sequence was collected from a human donor with juvenile idiopathic arthritis. The CDR3 region is CASTHQGTTEAFF. CDR3 coding DNA: TGTGCCAGCACCCATCAGGGGACCACTGAAGCTTTCTTT.